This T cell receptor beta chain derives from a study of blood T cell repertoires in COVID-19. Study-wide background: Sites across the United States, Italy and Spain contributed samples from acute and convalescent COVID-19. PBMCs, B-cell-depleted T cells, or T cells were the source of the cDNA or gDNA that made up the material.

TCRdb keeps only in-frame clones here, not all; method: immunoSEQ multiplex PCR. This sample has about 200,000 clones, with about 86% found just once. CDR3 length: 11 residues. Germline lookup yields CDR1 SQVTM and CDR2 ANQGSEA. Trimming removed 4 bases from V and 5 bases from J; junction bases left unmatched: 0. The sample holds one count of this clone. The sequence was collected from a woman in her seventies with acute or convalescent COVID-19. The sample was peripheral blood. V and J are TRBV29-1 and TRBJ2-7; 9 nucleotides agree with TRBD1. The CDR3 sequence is CSVGTGDEQYF. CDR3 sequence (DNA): TGCAGCGTTGGGACAGGGGACGAGCAGTACTTC.